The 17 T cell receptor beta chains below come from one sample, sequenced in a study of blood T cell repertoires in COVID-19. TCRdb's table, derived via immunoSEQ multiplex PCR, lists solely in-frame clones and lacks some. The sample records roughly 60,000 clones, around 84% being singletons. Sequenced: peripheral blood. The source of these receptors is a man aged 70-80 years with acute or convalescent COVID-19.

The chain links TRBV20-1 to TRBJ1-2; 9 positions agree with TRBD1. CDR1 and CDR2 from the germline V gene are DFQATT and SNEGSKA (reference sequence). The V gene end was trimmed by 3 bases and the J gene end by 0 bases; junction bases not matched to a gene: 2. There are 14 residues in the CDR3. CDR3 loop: CSASGTGTNYGYTF. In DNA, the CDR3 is TGCAGTGCTAGTGGGACAGGGACTAACTATGGCTACACCTTC.

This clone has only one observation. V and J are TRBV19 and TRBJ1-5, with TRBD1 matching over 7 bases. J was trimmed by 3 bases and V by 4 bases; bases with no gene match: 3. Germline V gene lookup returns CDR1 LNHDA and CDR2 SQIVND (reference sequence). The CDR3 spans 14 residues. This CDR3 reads CASSKQGDNQPQHF. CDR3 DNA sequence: TGTGCCAGTAGTAAGCAGGGGGACAATCAGCCCCAGCATTTT. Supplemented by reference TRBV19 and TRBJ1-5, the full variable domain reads DGGITQSPKYLFRKEGQNVTLSCEQNLNHDAMYWYRQDPGQGLRLIYYSQIVNDFQKGDIAEGYSVSREKKESFPLTVTSAQKNPTAFYLCASSKQGDNQPQHFGDGTRLSIL.

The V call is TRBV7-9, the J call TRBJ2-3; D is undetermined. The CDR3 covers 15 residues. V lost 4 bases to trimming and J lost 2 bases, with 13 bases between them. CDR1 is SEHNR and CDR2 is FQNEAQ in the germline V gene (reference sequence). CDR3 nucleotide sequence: TGTGCCAGCAGCTCTTCGACTGGAATCACAGATACGCAGTATTTT. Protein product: CASSSSTGITDTQYF.

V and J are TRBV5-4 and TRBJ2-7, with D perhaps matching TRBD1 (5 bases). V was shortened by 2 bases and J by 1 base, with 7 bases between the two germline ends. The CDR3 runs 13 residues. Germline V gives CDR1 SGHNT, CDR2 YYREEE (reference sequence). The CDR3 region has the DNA TGTGCCAGCAGCTTACAGGAATCCTACGAGCAGTACTTC. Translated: CASSLQESYEQYF.

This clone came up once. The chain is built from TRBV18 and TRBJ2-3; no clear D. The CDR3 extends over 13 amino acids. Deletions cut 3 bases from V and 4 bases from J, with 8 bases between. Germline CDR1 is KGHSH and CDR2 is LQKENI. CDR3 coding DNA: TGTGCCAGCTCACCCGGTAGTCCAGATACGCAGTATTTT. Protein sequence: CASSPGSPDTQYF.

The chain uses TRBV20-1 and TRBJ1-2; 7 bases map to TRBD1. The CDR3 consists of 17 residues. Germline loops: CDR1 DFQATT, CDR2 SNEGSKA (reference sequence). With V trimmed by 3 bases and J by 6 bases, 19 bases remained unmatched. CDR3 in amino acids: CSASNPSASHRGHGYTF. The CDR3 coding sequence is TGCAGTGCTAGTAACCCCTCGGCATCCCACAGGGGACATGGCTACACCTTC.

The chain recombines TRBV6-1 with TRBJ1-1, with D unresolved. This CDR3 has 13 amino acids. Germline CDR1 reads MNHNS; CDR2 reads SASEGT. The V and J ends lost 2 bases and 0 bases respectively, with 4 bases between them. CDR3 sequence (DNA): TGTGCCAGCAGTGAATCTCTGAACACTGAAGCTTTCTTT. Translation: CASSESLNTEAFF.

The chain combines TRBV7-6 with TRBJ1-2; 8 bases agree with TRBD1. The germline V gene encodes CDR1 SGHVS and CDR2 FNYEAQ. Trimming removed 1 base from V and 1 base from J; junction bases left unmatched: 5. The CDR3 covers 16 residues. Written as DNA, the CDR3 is TGTGCCAGCAGCTTAGTGCAGGGGGCGAGTAACTATGGCTACACCTTC. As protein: CASSLVQGASNYGYTF. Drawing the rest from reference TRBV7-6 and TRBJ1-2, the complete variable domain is GAGVSQSPRYKVTKRGQDVALRCDPISGHVSLYWYRQALGQGPEFLTYFNYEAQQDKSGLPNDRFSAERPEGSISTLTIQRTEQRDSAMYRCASSLVQGASNYGYTFGSGTRLTVV.

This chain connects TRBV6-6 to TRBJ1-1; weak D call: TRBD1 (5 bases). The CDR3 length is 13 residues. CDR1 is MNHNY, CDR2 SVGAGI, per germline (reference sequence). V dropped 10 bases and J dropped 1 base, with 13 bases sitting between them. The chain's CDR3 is CATTVRGNTEAFF. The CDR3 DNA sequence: TGTGCCACCACAGTTAGGGGGAACACTGAAGCTTTCTTT.

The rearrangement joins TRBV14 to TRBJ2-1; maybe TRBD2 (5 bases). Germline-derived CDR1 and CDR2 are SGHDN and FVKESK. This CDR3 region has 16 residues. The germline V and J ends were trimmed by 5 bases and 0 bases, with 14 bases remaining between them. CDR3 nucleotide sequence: TGTGCCAGCAGCGTCATAGGACTCAGCTCCTACAATGAGCAGTTCTTC. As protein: CASSVIGLSSYNEQFF.

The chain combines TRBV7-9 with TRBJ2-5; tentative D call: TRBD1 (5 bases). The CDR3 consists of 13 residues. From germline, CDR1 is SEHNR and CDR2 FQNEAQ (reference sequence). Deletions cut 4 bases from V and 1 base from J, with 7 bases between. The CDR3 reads CASSSDSQETQYF. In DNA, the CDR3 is TGTGCCAGCAGCTCCGACAGCCAAGAGACCCAGTACTTC.

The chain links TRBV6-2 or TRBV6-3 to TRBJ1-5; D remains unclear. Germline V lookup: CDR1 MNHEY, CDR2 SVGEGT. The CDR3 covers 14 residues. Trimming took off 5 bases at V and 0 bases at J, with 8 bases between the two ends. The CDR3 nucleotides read TGTGCCAGCAGTCAGGTCTATAGCAATCAGCCCCAGCATTTT. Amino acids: CASSQVYSNQPQHF.

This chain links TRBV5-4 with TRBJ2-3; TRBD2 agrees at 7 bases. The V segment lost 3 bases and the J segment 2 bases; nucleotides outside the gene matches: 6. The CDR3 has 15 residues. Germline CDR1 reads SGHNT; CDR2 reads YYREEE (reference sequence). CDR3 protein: CASSSRRGNTDTQYF. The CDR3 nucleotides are TGTGCCAGCAGCTCCAGGCGGGGGAACACAGATACGCAGTATTTT.

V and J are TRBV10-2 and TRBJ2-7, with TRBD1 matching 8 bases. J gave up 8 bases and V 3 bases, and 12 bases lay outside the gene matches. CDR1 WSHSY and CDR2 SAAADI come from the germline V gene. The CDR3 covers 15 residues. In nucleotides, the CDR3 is TGCGCCAGCAGTGAATCTTATGGGACAGGATCTCAGCAGTACTTC. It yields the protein CASSESYGTGSQQYF.

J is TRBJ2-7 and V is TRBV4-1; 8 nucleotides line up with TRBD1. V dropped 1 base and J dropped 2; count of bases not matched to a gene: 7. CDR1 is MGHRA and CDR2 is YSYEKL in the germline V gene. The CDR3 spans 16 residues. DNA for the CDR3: TGCGCCAGCAGCCAAGGGAAAGGGACAGGAACCTACGAGCAGTACTTC. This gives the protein CASSQGKGTGTYEQYF.

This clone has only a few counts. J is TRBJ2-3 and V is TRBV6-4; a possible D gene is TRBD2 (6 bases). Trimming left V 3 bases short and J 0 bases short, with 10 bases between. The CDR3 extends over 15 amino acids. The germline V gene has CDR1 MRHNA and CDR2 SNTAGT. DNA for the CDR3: TGTGCCAGCAGTGAAGGGAGCGGGAGCACAGATACGCAGTATTTT. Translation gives CASSEGSGSTDTQYF.

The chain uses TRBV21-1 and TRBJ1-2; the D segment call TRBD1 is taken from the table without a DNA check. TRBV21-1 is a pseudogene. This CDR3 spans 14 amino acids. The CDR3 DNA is TGTGCCAGCAGCGTACAGGGAGATAACTATGGCTACACCTTC. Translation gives CASSVQGDNYGYTF.